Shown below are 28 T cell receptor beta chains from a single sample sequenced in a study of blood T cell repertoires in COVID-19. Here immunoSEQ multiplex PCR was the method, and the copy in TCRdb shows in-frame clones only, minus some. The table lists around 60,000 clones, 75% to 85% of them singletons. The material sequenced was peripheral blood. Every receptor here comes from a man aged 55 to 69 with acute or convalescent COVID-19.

CDR3 amino acids: CASSPRGGAISYTF. The DNA for the CDR3 is TGCGCCAGCAGCCCCCGAGGGGGGGCGATTAGCTACACCTTC. V and J are TRBV5-1 and TRBJ1-2; a possible D gene is TRBD1 (6 bases). CDR3 length: 14 amino acids. Trimming left V 4 bases short and J 9 bases short, with 19 bases between. CDR1 and CDR2 from the germline V gene are SGHRS and YFSETQ.

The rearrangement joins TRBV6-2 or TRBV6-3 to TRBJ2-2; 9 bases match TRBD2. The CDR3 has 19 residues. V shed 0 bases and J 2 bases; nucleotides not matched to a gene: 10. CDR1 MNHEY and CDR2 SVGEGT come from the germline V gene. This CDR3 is CASSYSKVSGGINTGELFF. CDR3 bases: TGTGCCAGCAGTTACTCGAAGGTCAGCGGGGGGATAAACACCGGGGAGCTGTTTTTT.

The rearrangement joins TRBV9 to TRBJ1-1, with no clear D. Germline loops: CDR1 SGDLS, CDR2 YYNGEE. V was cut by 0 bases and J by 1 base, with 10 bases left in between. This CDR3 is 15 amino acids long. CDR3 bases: TGTGCCAGCAGCGTAGTAAGCAATAGGAACACTGAAGCTTTCTTT. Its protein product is CASSVVSNRNTEAFF.

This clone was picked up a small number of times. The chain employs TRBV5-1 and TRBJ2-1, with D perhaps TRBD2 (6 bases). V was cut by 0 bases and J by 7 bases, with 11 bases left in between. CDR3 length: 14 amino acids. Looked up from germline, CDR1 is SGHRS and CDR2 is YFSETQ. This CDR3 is CASSLARDWNEQFF. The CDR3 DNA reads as TGCGCCAGCAGCTTGGCTCGGGACTGGAATGAGCAGTTCTTC.

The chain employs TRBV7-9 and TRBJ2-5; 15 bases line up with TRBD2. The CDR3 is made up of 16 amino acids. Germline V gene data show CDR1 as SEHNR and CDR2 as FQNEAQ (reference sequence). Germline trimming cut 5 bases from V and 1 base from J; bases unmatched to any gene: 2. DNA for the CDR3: TGTGCCAGCAGCGGACTAGCGGGGGGGCTCCAAGAGACCCAGTACTTC. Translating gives CASSGLAGGLQETQYF.

Here the CDR3 reads CASSENRGLGYTF. In nucleotides, the CDR3 is TGTGCCAGCAGTGAGAACAGGGGGCTTGGCTACACCTTC. This chain uses TRBV6-4 with TRBJ1-2, with 9 bases matching TRBD1. From germline, CDR1 is MRHNA and CDR2 SNTAGT. This CDR3 spans 13 amino acids. After removal of 3 bases from V and 7 bases from J, the junction contained 3 bases not matched to a gene.

CDR3 DNA sequence: TGTGCCAGCAGTGACTCGGGGACTAGTCGTAGGGAGCAGTTCTTC. It translates to CASSDSGTSRREQFF. The rearrangement joins TRBV6-4 to TRBJ2-1; 8 bases fit TRBD2. CDR3 size: 15 residues. CDR1 and CDR2 from the germline V gene are MRHNA and SNTAGT. Germline trimming cut 0 bases from V and 10 bases from J; bases unmatched to any gene: 8.

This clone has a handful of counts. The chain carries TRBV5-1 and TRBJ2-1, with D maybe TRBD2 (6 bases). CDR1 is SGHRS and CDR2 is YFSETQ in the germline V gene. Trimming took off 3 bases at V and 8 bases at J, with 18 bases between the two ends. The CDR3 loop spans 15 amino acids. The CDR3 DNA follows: TGCGCCAGCAGCTCTATCAAGCTTAGCGGAGATGAGCAGTTCTTC. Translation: CASSSIKLSGDEQFF.

The CDR3 loop is CASSLALDGELFF. CDR3 nucleotides: TGTGCCAGCAGTTTAGCGTTAGACGGGGAGCTGTTTTTT. V usage is TRBV12-3 or TRBV12-4 and J usage is TRBJ2-2; D ambiguous. Trimming took 0 bases from V and 7 from J, leaving 6 bases between them. The CDR3 loop spans 13 amino acids.

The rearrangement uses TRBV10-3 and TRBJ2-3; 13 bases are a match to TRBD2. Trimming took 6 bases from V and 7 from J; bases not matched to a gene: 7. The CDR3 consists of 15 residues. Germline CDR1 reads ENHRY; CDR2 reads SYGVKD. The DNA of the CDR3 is TGTGCCATCAGCCGGGGACTAGCGGGGATTAATACGCAGTATTTT. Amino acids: CAISRGLAGINTQYF.

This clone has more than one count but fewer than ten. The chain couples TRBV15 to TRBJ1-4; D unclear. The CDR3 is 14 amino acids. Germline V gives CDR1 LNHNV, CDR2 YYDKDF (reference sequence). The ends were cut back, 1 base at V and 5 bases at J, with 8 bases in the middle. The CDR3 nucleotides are TGTGCCACCAGCAGAGCCGGGGAAAATGAAAAACTGTTTTTT. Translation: CATSRAGENEKLFF.

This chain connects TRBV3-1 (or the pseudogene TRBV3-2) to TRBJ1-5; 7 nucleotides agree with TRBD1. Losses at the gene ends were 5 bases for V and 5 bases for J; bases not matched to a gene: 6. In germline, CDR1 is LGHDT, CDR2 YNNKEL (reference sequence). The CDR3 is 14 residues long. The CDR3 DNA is TGTGCCAGCAGCTTACAGGGGCCGCATCAGCCCCAGCATTTT. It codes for CASSLQGPHQPQHF.

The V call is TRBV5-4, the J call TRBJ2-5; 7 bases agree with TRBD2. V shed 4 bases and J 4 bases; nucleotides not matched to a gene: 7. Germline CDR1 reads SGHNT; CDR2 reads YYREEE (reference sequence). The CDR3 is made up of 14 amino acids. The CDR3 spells CASSPKGGGETQYF. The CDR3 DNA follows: TGTGCCAGCAGCCCTAAAGGCGGGGGAGAGACCCAGTACTTC.

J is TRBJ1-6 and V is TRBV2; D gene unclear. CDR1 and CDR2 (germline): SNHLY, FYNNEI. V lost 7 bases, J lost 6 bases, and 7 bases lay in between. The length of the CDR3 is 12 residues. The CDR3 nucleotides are TGTGCCAGCAAAGCTTTTAATTCACCCCTCCACTTT. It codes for CASKAFNSPLHF.

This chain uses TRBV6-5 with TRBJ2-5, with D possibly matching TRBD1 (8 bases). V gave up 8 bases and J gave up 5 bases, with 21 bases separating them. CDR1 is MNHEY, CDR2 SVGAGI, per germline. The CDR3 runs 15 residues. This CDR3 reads CASSGGQGRRETQYF. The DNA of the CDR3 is TGTGCCAGCTCGGGAGGACAGGGACGACGGGAGACCCAGTACTTC.

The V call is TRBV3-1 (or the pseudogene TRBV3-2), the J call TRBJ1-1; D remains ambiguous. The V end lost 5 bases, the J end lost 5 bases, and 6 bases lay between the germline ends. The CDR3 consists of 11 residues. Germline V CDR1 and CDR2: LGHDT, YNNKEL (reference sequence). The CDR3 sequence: CASSEGTEAFF. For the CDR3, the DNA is TGTGCCAGCAGCGAGGGAACTGAAGCTTTCTTT.

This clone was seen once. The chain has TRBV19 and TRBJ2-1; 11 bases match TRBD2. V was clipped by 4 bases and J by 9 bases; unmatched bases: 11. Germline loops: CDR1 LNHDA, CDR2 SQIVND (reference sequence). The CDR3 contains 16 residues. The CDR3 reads CASSTYSGGARSEQFF. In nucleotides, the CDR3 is TGTGCCAGTAGTACCTATAGCGGGGGGGCCCGTAGTGAGCAGTTCTTC.

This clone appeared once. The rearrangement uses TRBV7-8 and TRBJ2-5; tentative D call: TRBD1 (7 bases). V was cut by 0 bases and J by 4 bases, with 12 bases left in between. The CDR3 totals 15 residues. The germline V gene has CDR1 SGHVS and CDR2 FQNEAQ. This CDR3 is CASSLAIQGGETQYF. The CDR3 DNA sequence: TGTGCCAGCAGCTTAGCTATTCAGGGGGGAGAGACCCAGTACTTC.

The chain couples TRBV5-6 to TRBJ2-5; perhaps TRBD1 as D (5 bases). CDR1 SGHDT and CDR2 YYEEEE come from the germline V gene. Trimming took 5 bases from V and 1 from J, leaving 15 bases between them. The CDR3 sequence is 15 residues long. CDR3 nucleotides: TGTGCCAGCAGTTATATCACAGGAACCCAAGAGACCCAGTACTTC. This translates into CASSYITGTQETQYF. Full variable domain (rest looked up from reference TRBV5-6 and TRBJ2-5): DAGVTQSPTHLIKTRGQQVTLRCSPKSGHDTVSWYQQALGQGPQFIFQYYEEEERQRGNFPDRFSGHQFPNYSSELNVNALLLGDSALYLCASSYITGTQETQYFGPGTRLLVL.

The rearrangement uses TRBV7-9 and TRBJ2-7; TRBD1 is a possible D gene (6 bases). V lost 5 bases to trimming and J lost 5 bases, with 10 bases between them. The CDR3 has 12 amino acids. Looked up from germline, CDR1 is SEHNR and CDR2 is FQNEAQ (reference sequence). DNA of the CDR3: TGTGCCAGCAGCCTTACAGGGAACGAGCAGTACTTC. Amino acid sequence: CASSLTGNEQYF. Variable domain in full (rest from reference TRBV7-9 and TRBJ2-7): DTGVSQNPRHKITKRGQNVTFRCDPISEHNRLYWYRQTLGQGPEFLTYFQNEAQLEKSRLLSDRFSAERPKGSFSTLEIQRTEQGDSAMYLCASSLTGNEQYFGPGTRLTVT.

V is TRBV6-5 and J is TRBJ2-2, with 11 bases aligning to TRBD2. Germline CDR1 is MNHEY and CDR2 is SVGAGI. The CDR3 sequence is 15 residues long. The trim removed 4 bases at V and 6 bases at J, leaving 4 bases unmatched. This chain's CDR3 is CASSLAGGPPGELFF. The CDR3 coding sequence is TGTGCCAGCAGTTTAGCGGGGGGGCCTCCCGGGGAGCTGTTTTTT.

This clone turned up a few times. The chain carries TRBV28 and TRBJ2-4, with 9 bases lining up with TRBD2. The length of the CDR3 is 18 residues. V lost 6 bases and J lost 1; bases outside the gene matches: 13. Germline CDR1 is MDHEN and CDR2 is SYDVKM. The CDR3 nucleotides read TGTGCCAGCAGCCCAGGTGTCGTAGCGGGGGAGGCCAAAAACATTCAGTACTTC. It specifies CASSPGVVAGEAKNIQYF.

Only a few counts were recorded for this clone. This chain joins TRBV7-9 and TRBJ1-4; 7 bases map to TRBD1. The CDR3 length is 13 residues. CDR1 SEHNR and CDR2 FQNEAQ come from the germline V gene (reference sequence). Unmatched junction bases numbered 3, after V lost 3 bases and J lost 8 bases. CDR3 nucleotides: TGTGCCAGCAGCTTTGGACAGGCCGAAAAACTGTTTTTT. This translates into CASSFGQAEKLFF.

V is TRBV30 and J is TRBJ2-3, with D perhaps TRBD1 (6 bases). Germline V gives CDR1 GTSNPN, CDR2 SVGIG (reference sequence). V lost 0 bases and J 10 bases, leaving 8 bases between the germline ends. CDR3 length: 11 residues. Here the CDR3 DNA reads TGTGCCTGGAGTGTATCAGGGGCGCAGTATTTT. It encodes CAWSVSGAQYF. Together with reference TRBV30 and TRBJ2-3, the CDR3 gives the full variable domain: SQTIHQWPATLVQPVGSPLSLECTVEGTSNPNLYWYRQAAGRGLQLLFYSVGIGQISSEVPQNLSASRPQDRQFILSSKKLLLSDSGFYLCAWSVSGAQYFGPGTRLTVL.

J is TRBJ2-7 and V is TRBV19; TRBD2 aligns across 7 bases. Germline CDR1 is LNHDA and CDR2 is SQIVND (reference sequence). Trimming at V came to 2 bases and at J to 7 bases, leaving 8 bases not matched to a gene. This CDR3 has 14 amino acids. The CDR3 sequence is CASSITGGAGEQYF. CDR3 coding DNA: TGTGCCAGTAGTATAACGGGGGGAGCAGGAGAGCAGTACTTC.

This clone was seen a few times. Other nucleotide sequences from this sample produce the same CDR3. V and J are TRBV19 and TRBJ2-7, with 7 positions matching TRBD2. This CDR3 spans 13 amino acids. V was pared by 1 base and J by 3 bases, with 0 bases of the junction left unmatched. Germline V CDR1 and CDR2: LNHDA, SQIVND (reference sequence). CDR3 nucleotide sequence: TGTGCCAGTAGTATAGCGGGGGGCTACGAGCAGTACTTC. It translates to CASSIAGGYEQYF.

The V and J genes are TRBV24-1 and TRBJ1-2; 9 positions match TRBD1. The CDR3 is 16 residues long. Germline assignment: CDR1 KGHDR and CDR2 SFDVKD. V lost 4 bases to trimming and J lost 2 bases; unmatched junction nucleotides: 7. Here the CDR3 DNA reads TGTGCCACCAGTGACACCGGGACAGGGAGGAACTATGGCTACACCTTC. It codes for CATSDTGTGRNYGYTF.

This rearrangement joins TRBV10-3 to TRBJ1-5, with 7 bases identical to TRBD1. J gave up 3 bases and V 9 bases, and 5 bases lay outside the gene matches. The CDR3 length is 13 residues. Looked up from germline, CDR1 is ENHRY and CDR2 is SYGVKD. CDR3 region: CAMTGNLNQPQHF. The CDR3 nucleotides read TGTGCCATGACAGGGAATCTCAATCAGCCCCAGCATTTT.